There are many counts of the clone carrying this T cell receptor beta chain. TCRdb fed the 5' RACE reads into MiXCR, producing one record per CDR3 protein. Among 60,000 to 90,000 distinct CDR3 sequences listed, about 8% were seen once. The sample originates from a study of spatial heterogeneity in lung cancer. Time point given: sample taken at primary tumor resection. The CDR3 has 15 amino acids. Germline V gene sequence: CDR1 LGHDT, CDR2 YNNKEL (reference sequence). V was pared by 0 bases and J by 6 bases, with 11 bases between. The chain employs TRBV3-1 and TRBJ1-4; D may be TRBD1 (6 bases). The specimen was PBMCs, collected at surgery. The clonotype comes from a male donor with early-stage non-small cell lung cancer. CDR3 in amino acids: CASSQDTTGYEKLFF. CDR3 in DNA: TGTGCCAGCAGCCAAGATACAACAGGGTATGAAAAACTGTTTTTT.